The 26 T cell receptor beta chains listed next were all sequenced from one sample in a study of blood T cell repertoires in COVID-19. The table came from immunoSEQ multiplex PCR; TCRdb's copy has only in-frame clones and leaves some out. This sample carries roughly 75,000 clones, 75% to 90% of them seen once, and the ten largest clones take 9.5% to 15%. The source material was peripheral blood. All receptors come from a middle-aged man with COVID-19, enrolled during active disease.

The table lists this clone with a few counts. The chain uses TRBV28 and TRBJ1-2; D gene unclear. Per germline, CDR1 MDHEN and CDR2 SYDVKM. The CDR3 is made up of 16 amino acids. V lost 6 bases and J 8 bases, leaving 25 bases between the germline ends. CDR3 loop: CASRPTTYAGFKGYTF. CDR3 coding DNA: TGTGCCAGCAGACCTACGACCTACGCGGGGTTTAAGGGCTACACCTTC.

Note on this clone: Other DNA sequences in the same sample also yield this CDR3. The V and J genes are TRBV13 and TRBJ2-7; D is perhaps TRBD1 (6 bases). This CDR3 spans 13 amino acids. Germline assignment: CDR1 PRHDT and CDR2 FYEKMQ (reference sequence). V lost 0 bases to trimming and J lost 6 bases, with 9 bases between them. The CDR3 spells CASSLGGRGEQYF. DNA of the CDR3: TGTGCCAGCAGCTTAGGGGGCAGGGGCGAGCAGTACTTC.

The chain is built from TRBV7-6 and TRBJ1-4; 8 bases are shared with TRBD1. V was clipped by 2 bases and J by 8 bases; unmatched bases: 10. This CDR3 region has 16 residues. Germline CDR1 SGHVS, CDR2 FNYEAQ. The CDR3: CASSLPSGTGREKLFF. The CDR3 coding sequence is TGTGCCAGCAGCTTACCTTCCGGGACAGGTCGCGAAAAACTGTTTTTT.

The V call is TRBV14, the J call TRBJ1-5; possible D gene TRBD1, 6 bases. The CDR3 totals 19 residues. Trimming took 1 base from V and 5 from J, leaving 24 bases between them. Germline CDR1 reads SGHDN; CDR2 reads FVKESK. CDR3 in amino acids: CASSQVRVQGTTYYQPQHF. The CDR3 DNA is TGTGCCAGCAGCCAAGTTAGGGTACAGGGAACGACGTACTATCAGCCCCAGCATTTT.

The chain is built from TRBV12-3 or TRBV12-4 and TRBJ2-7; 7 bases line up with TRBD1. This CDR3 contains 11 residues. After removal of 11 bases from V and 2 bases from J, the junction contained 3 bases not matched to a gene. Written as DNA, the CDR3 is TGTGCCTCAGGGACAGCCTACGAGCAGTACTTC. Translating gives CASGTAYEQYF.

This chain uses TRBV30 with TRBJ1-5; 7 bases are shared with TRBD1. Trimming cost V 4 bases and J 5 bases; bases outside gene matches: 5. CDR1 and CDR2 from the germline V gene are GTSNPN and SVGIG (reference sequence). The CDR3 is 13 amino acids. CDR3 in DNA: TGTGCCTGGACCCCCGACAGGGATCAGCCCCAGCATTTT. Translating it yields CAWTPDRDQPQHF.

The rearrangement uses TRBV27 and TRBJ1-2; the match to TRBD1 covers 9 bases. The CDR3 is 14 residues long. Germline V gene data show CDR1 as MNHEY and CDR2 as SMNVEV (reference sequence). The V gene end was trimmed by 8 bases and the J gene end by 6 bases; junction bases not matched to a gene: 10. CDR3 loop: CASATKRDRDGYTF. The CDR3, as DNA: TGTGCCAGCGCAACGAAACGGGACAGGGATGGCTACACCTTC.

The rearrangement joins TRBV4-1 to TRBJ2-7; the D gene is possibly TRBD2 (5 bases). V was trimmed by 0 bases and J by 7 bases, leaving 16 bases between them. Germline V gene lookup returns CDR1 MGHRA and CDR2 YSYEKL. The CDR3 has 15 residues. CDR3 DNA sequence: TGCGCCAGCAGCCAAGATCCCACGGCCCGGGGAGAGCAGTACTTC. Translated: CASSQDPTARGEQYF.

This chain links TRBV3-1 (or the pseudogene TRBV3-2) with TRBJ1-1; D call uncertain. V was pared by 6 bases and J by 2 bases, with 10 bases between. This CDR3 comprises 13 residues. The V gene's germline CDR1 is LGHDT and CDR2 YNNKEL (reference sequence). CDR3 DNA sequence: TGTGCCAGCAGTTCAGGTCGCAACACTGAAGCTTTCTTT. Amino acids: CASSSGRNTEAFF.

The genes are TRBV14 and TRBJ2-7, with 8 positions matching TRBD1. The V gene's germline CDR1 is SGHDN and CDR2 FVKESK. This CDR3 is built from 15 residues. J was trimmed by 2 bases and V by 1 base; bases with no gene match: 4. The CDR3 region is CASSQGRGQTYEQYF. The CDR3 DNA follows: TGTGCCAGCAGCCAAGGCAGGGGGCAAACCTACGAGCAGTACTTC.

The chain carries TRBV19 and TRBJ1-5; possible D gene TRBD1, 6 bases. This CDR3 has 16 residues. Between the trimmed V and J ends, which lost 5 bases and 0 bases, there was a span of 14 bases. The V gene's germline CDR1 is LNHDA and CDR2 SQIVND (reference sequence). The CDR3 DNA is TGTGCCAGTAGTTTCCGGACAGATCATAGCAATCAGCCCCAGCATTTT. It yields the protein CASSFRTDHSNQPQHF.

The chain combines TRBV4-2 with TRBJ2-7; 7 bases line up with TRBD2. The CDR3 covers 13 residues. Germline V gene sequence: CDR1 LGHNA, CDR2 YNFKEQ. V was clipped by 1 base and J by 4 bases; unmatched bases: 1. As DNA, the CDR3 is TGTGCCAGCAGCCAAGGGCGGGAGTACGAGCAGTACTTC. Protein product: CASSQGREYEQYF.

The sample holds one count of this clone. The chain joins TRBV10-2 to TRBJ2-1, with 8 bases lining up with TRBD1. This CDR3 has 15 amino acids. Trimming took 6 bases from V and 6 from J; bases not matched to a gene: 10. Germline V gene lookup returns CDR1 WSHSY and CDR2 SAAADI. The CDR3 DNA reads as TGCGCCAGCAGGGGGACAGGAGGGTTACGCAATGAGCAGTTCTTC. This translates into CASRGTGGLRNEQFF.

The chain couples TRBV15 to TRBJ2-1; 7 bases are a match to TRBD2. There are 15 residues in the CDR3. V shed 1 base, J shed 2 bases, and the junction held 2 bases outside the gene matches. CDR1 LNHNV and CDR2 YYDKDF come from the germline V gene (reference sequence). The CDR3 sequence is CATSRGEGTYNEQFF. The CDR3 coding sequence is TGTGCCACCAGCAGAGGGGAGGGTACCTACAATGAGCAGTTCTTC.

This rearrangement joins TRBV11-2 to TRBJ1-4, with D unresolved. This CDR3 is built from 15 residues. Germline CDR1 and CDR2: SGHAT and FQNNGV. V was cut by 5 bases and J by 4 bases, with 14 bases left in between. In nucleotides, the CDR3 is TGTGCCAGCAGCCTTAGTGGTCGGGGTAATGAAAAACTGTTTTTT. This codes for CASSLSGRGNEKLFF.

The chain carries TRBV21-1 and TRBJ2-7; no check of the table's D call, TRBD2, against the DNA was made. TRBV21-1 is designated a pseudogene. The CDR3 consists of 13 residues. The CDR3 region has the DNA TGTGCCAGCACTCCGGGTTCCTCCTACGAGCAGTACTTC. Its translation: CASTPGSSYEQYF.

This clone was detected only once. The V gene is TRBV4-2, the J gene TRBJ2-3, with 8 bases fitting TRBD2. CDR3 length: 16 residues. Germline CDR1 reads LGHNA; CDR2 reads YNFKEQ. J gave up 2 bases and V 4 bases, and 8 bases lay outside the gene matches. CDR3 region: CASSPRSAGATDTQYF. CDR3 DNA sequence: TGTGCCAGCAGCCCCCGGTCAGCGGGGGCCACAGATACGCAGTATTTT.

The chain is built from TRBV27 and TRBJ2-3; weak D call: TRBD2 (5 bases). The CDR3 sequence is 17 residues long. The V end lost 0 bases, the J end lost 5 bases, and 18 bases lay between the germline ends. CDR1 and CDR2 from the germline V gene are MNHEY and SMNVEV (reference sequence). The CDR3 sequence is CASSLSKITGSVDTQYF. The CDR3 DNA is TGTGCCAGCAGTTTATCGAAAATTACGGGGTCAGTAGATACGCAGTATTTT.

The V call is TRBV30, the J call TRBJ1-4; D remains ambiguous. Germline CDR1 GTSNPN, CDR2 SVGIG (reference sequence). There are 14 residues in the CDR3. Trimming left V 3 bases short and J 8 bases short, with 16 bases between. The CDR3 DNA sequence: TGTGCCTGGAGCGAGGGCCCCATCGAGGAAAAACTGTTTTTT. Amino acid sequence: CAWSEGPIEEKLFF.

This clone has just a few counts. CDR3 DNA: TGTGCCAGTAGTATTGCGGGATTGGGCTCCTACGAGCAGTACTTC. It yields the protein CASSIAGLGSYEQYF. J is TRBJ2-7 and V is TRBV19; perhaps TRBD2 as D (6 bases). The V gene lost 3 bases and the J gene lost 0 bases, with 12 bases spanning the gap. CDR1 LNHDA and CDR2 SQIVND come from the germline V gene (reference sequence). This CDR3 has 15 amino acids. The whole variable domain, remainder taken from reference TRBV19 and TRBJ2-7, is DGGITQSPKYLFRKEGQNVTLSCEQNLNHDAMYWYRQDPGQGLRLIYYSQIVNDFQKGDIAEGYSVSREKKESFPLTVTSAQKNPTAFYLCASSIAGLGSYEQYFGPGTRLTVT.

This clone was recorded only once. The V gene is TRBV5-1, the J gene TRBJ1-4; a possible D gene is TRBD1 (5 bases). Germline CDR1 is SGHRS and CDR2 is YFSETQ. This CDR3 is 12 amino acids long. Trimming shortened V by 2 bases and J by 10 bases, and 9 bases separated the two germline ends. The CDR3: CASSFDQGKLFF. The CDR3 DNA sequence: TGCGCCAGCAGCTTTGATCAGGGAAAACTGTTTTTT.

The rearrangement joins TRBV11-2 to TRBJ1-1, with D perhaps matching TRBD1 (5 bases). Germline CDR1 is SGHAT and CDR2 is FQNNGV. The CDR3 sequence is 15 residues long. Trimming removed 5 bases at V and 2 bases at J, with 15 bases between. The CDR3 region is CASSGFRGRNTEAFF. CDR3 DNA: TGTGCCAGCAGCGGGTTTAGGGGCCGCAACACTGAAGCTTTCTTT.

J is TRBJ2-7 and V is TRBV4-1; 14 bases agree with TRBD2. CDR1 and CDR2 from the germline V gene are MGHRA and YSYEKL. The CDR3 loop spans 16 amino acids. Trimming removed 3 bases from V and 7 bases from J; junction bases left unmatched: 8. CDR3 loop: CASSHRGLAGDREQYF. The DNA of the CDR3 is TGCGCCAGCAGCCACCGGGGACTAGCGGGAGACAGGGAGCAGTACTTC.

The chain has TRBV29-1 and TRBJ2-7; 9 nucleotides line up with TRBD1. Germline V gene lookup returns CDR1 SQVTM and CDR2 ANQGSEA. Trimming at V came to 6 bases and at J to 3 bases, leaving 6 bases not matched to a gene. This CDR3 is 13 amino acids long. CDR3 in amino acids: CSVSRDRVYEQYF. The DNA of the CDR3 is TGCAGCGTCTCCCGGGACAGGGTCTACGAGCAGTACTTC.

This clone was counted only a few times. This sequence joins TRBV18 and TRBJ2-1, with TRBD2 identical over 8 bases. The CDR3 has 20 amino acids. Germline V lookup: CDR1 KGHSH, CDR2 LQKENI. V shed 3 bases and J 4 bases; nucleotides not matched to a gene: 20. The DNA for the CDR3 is TGTGCCAGCTCACCGGGAGTAGGGCTAGCGGGCGGCCTCCTATACAATGAGCAGTTCTTC. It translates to CASSPGVGLAGGLLYNEQFF.

CDR3 coding DNA: TGTGCCAGCATCGGGACAGCCACTGAAGCTTTCTTT. Encoded protein: CASIGTATEAFF. This chain joins TRBV28 and TRBJ1-1; 7 nucleotides line up with TRBD1. J gave up 4 bases and V 7 bases, and 3 bases lay outside the gene matches. The CDR3 is 12 amino acids. Germline CDR1 is MDHEN and CDR2 is SYDVKM.